This TCR beta chain was captured by sequencing in a study of T-cell memory formation after mild COVID-19. Trimming took 1 base from V and 2 from J, leaving 12 bases between them. The CDR3 has 15 residues. Looked up from germline, CDR1 is SEHNR and CDR2 is FQNEAQ (reference sequence). Whole-study findings and limits: A subset of responding clones appeared in pre-infection memory, suggesting cross-reactive memory joined. The main location of contracting CD4+ clones was CM and EM, and that of contracting CD8+ clones was EMRA.

Amplification by 5'RACE using constant-segment primers produced TCR alpha and TCR beta cDNA libraries that carried sample barcodes and UMIs. MiXCR, applied by TCRdb to the 5' RACE reads, yields one record per CDR3 protein. The sample has 350,000 to 500,000 distinct CDR3 sequences, more than 20% seen once. Remarks on this clonotype: The antigen is undetermined.

Sequencing was performed on PBMCs or a T cell subset sorted from them (not recorded which). This TCR was recovered from an adult woman who had mild COVID-19 (a few samples of this study predate the infection). Cell type and time point are not known. The V gene is TRBV7-9, the J gene TRBJ2-7; the D is unclear. Written as DNA, the CDR3 is TGTGCCAGCAGCTTAGATCTGAGGCATGCCTACGAGCAGTACTTC. Its protein is CASSLDLRHAYEQYF. Variable domain in full (rest from reference TRBV7-9 and TRBJ2-7): DTGVSQNPRHKITKRGQNVTFRCDPISEHNRLYWYRQTLGQGPEFLTYFQNEAQLEKSRLLSDRFSAERPKGSFSTLEIQRTEQGDSAMYLCASSLDLRHAYEQYFGPGTRLTVT.